What follows are 6 T cell receptor beta chains derived from one specimen sequenced in a study of T cell responses to AZD1222 COVID-19 vaccine. The protocol was immunoSEQ multiplex PCR, while the TCRdb copy is restricted to in-frame clones and leaves out a portion. The table shows more than 150,000 clones, with roughly 94% occurring only once. This material consisted of peripheral blood, taken 28 days after the second AZD1222 dose. These receptor sequences come from an adult who received the AZD1222 COVID-19 vaccine.

This chain joins TRBV30 and TRBJ1-5; D uncertain. The CDR3 runs to 13 residues. V lost 0 bases and J 3 bases, leaving 6 bases between the germline ends. CDR1 is GTSNPN and CDR2 is SVGIG in the germline V gene (reference sequence). For the CDR3, the DNA is TGTGCCTGGAGTGTAAATAACAATCAGCCCCAGCATTTT. The encoded protein is CAWSVNNNQPQHF.

The J gene is TRBJ2-1, the V gene TRBV9; maybe TRBD2 (6 bases). The V gene lost 0 bases and the J gene lost 5 bases, with 15 bases spanning the gap. The CDR3 loop spans 16 amino acids. From germline, CDR1 is SGDLS and CDR2 YYNGEE. This CDR3 reads CASSVAGVGGNNEQFF. In nucleotides, the CDR3 is TGTGCCAGCAGCGTAGCCGGGGTGGGGGGAAACAATGAGCAGTTCTTC.

The rearrangement links TRBV7-9 to TRBJ2-7, with 7 nucleotides matching TRBD1. From germline, CDR1 is SEHNR and CDR2 FQNEAQ (reference sequence). CDR3 length equals 15 residues. V shed 1 base and J 1 base; nucleotides not matched to a gene: 4. CDR3: CASSLEGRGSYEQYF. The DNA of the CDR3 is TGTGCCAGCAGCTTAGAGGGCAGGGGGTCCTACGAGCAGTACTTC.

This chain uses TRBV6-2 or TRBV6-3 with TRBJ2-7, with D unclear. The CDR3 loop spans 11 amino acids. Between the trimmed V and J ends, which lost 6 bases and 7 bases, there was a span of 10 bases. The germline V gene encodes CDR1 MNHEY and CDR2 SVGEGT. As DNA, the CDR3 is TGTGCCAGCAGCCACGTGGGTGAGCAGTACTTC. As protein: CASSHVGEQYF.

The chain is built from TRBV6-1 and TRBJ2-1, with D possibly being TRBD2 (6 bases). Germline CDR1 and CDR2: MNHNS and SASEGT. The V gene lost 1 base and the J gene lost 6 bases, with 13 bases spanning the gap. This CDR3 is 15 amino acids long. CDR3 residues: CASSEVAGGRNEQFF. CDR3 in DNA: TGTGCCAGCAGTGAAGTGGCCGGGGGTCGCAATGAGCAGTTCTTC.

This chain links TRBV9 with TRBJ2-3; D is perhaps TRBD1 or TRBD2 (5 bases each). The CDR3 loop spans 14 amino acids. The germline V gene encodes CDR1 SGDLS and CDR2 YYNGEE. V was clipped by 3 bases and J by 3 bases, with 11 bases between them. Here the CDR3 reads CASSGGGSTDTQYF. CDR3 DNA sequence: TGTGCCAGCAGCGGTGGGGGATCGACAGATACGCAGTATTTT. Full variable domain (missing parts from reference TRBV9 and TRBJ2-3): DSGVTQTPKHLITATGQRVTLRCSPRSGDLSVYWYQQSLDQGLQFLIQYYNGEERAKGNILERFSAQQFPDLHSELNLSSLELGDSALYFCASSGGGSTDTQYFGPGTRLTVL.